This T cell receptor (beta chain) emerged from a study of radiotherapy plus CTLA-4 blockade in lung cancer. Findings and limits, study-wide: Tumor-derived TCR clones expanded in blood after radiotherapy plus ipilimumab. Among reported predictors of response, early blood T cell clone dynamics with interferon-beta performed best.

In the case of this clone: Its matching antigen is unknown.

CDR1 SGHTA and CDR2 FQGNSA come from the germline V gene. Trimming cost V 1 base and J 9 bases; bases outside gene matches: 11. The CDR3 runs 16 residues. Repertoires were generated with immunoSEQ multiplex PCR, while TCRdb's copy carries only in-frame clones and drops some. The data hold fewer than 50,000 clones, with about 86% observed a single time. Focal radiation and CTLA-4 blockade (ipilimumab) were tested in chemo-refractory metastatic non-small-cell lung cancer patients. V gene TRBV7-2 combines with J gene TRBJ2-3, with 9 bases fitting TRBD2. This receptor was taken from a human donor with non-small cell lung cancer whose response to radiotherapy plus ipilimumab could not be evaluated. Source: peripheral blood, taken from a patient treated with radiotherapy plus ipilimumab. Here the CDR3 reads CASSLGGSGGRRTQYF. The CDR3 DNA follows: TGTGCCAGCAGCTTAGGTGGTAGCGGGGGCCGGCGGACGCAGTATTTT.